This T cell receptor (beta chain) was retrieved from a study of coeliac disease. About the study: The study queried TRBV7-2 bias without high-resolution HLA data.

With regard to this clone: Antigen unknown.

Libraries were prepared by immunoSEQ multiplex PCR; TCRdb keeps only in-frame clonotypes and omits some of them. The repertoire consists of 4,000 to 5,500 clones, with less than 75% occurring once and the leading ten covering about 6.3%. Whole-study results and caveats: Intraepithelial and lamina propria fractions were not highly pure. In active celiac disease, intraepithelial and lamina propria TRB and TRG repertoires were less clonal than controls. Few TRB amino acid sequences were shared between samples; most were unique.

Trimming cost V 1 base and J 5 bases, with 14 bases left between them. The CDR3 is made up of 15 amino acids. Per germline, CDR1 SGHVS and CDR2 FNYEAQ. This sequence originates from a man between 18 and 29 years old with celiac disease on a gluten-free diet. Input material: lymphocytes from the gut lamina propria. J is TRBJ1-1 and V is TRBV7-6; perhaps TRBD1 as D (6 bases). The CDR3 bases are TGTGCCAGCAGCTTAGGGGGGGGCAGATCTACTGAAGCTTTCTTT. Its protein product is CASSLGGGRSTEAFF.